The clone carrying this TCR beta chain was found many times. This sample includes further DNA sequences coding for the same CDR3. This sample is part of a study of blood T cell repertoires in COVID-19. Only in-frame clones appear in the TCRdb table, and some are missing; sequencing was by immunoSEQ multiplex PCR. Found here are a few hundred thousand clones, more than 85% of them singletons; the top ten hold over 4%. Recovery meant two consecutive negative NP/OP PCR tests, professional clearance, or resolved symptoms. The CDR3 consists of 15 residues. Germline CDR1 is KGHDR and CDR2 is SFDVKD. V gave up 4 bases and J gave up 2 bases, with 12 bases separating them.

This receptor was obtained from a woman in her 30s who had recovered from COVID-19. The gene calls are TRBV24-1 and TRBJ2-3; weak D call: TRBD1 (6 bases). Source material: PBMCs or T cells enriched from blood (not recorded which). CDR3 bases: TGTGCCACCAGTGACACCGGGACAATCACAGATACGCAGTATTTT. Residues: CATSDTGTITDTQYF.